The subject of this entry is one T cell receptor beta chain. Its antigen is unknown. Nothing much larger sits one base from this clone, and base qualities are not available. This sample is drawn from a study of shared clonotypes between healthy human individuals (TCRdb year 2020). With regard to the full study: The cohort comprised two women and three men aged 18 to 49 years. For each donor, CD4 naive and CD4 memory were each given three plates, CD8 naive was given two plates, and CD8 memory was given one plate. Blood TCR repertoires of roughly 5 healthy adults were deeply sequenced to estimate repertoire size and the extent of clonotype sharing between individuals. To increase sequencing depth and limit assay-specific biases, different laboratories used diverse techniques to prepare libraries and sequence TCR repertoires. Per donor, leukapheresis produced somewhere between about 0.85 and 9.5 billion PBMCs.

At the junction V is shortened by 3 bases and J by 3 bases, with 16 bases in between. In the germline V gene, CDR1 corresponds to MNHNS and CDR2 to SASEGT. The CDR3 covers 16 residues, taking in both the cysteine and the phenylalanine. Only the CDR3 DNA stays, 48 bases, in frame from base 1. Using the deep immunoSEQ assay, TCR CDR3 regions were amplified from genomic DNA by multiplex PCR. Genomic DNA extracted from each cell subset was distributed evenly over all wells of several immunoSEQ 96-well plates, and each plate served as one replicate. For sorted subsets, each replicate PCR was loaded with approximately 200 ng genomic DNA, equivalent to some 27,000 T cell genomes. Purified libraries were quantified with a Qubit 3.0 fluorometer, sized on a Bioanalyzer 2100, and re-quantified with the KAPA Library Quantification kit. A separate single-read 150-cycle Illumina NextSeq 550 flow cell was used to sequence each immunoSEQ 96-well plate. Processing in the source paper ran as follows. Because only junctional sequences without quality scores were contained in the immunoSEQ output, filtering matching that applied to full-length reads could not be performed. To assign V/J genes and CDR3, sequences were annotated using PyIR, a Python wrapper for IgBLAST v1.9, with IMGT germline references. Any read was removed if the V/J assignment was weak (E-value above 1e-6), the CDR3 was missing, or the read contained stop codons, out-of-frame junctions, or ambiguous translated residues. V3J clonotypes were defined as sequences sharing the same inferred V gene, J gene, and CDR3 amino acid sequence. To compute the percentage overlap between repertoires, the number of shared unique clonotypes was divided by the size of the smaller repertoire. RTK rarefaction, the Chao1 estimator, and Recon v2.1 estimates of unobserved clonotypes were used to assess repertoire richness. Generation probabilities were computed with OLGA for all TCRbeta clonotypes obtained by the gDNA method from a handful of donors. TCRdb took this table from immuneACCESS and kept in-frame rearrangements with V and J called. Such tables lack part of the clones; where checked against another copy, unresolved V genes explain under half of the gap, and the rest is unexplained. V and J calls and clone size are as listed in that table; D and trimming were resolved from the DNA. The sample data list roughly 700,000 clones, and roughly 70% of these were observed just once. The top ten hold under 2% of the sample.

The donors were healthy, HIV-negative adults with no recently reported acute infections or vaccinations. All donors were Caucasian adults living in Nashville, Tennessee, USA. CD4+ T cells were enriched by magnetic negative selection; naive cells were then positively selected on CD45RA, and the negative fraction formed the memory subset. After blood collection by leukapheresis, PBMCs were isolated using Ficoll-Histopaque density gradient centrifugation and then cryopreserved in the vapor phase of liquid nitrogen. Analytical flow cytometry was used to check the purity and quantity of every magnetically sorted T cell population. Each sorted fraction had its genomic DNA isolated and then quantified by UV absorbance on a Nanodrop 2000c. Here is what the overall study found, with its caveats: Higher generation probabilities were observed for clonotypes shared by all four sorted-subset donors than for non-shared clonotypes. Pairwise subsampling indicated that sequencing depth was expected to affect the degree of clonotype sharing among donors. Incomplete sequencing was indicated by rarefaction of sorted-subset datasets, despite the large sequencing depth. Estimated clonotype richness was generally larger for naive than for memory subsets. Only blood was sampled, and tissue TCR repertoires likely differ from those in blood. The small number of donors limited the genetic and exposure-history diversity represented. About 5% of naive CD4, 3.5% of naive CD8, roughly 2.4% of memory CD4, and 0.4% of memory CD8 clonotypes were shared across a few donors.

The sequencing input was memory CD4+ T cells sorted from blood. Interpreted using the paper, the cell subset or site label stands for: CD45RA-negative fraction. This chain is built from TRBV6-1 and TRBJ2-3, with an unclear D gene assignment. This clonotype originated in a woman in her 30s in good health. In nucleotide form, the sequence is TGTGCCAGCAGTGATAAACGATTGCAGGTGACAGATACGCAGTATTTT. This is translated as CASSDKRLQVTDTQYF.